Sequencing of this TCR beta chain was carried out in a study of blood T cell repertoires in COVID-19. At the level of the study: T cells, B-cell-depleted T cells, or PBMCs provided the cDNA or gDNA that served as material.

All enrollees were about 18 to 89 years old and from approximately 24 US areas. Researchers sorted participants into cohorts using their self-reported clinical history. This clone was counted once. Original processing methods: Reference gene primers were amplified, and this amplification served to estimate nucleated cell counts. TCRdb's copy holds only in-frame clones and misses some; the assay was immunoSEQ multiplex PCR. The V and J calls and clone size are taken from that table; D and trimming were inferred from the DNA. The table shows hundreds of thousands of clones, with around 83% occurring only once. This TCR was sampled from a man aged 40-55 years who had been exposed to COVID-19. Source material: PBMCs or T cells enriched from blood (not recorded which).

The CDR3 here is CASISDNNPRGEQFF. The CDR3 bases are TGTGCCAGCATCTCGGACAACAACCCGCGGGGTGAGCAGTTCTTC. The chain has TRBV4-2 and TRBJ2-1, with D maybe TRBD2 (6 bases). The CDR3 length is 15 residues. The V gene lost 7 bases and the J gene lost 9 bases, with 22 bases spanning the gap. Germline V lookup: CDR1 LGHNA, CDR2 YNFKEQ.